This T cell receptor beta chain was captured in a study of cytomegalovirus exposure and HLA in healthy donors. Study results and limitations: TRBV6-2, TRBV6-3 and other indistinguishable V segments were excluded.

CDR1 is MGHDK, CDR2 SYGVNS, per germline. The CDR3 consists of 14 residues. Trimming at V came to 6 bases and at J to 12 bases, leaving 10 bases not matched to a gene. Remarks on this clone: Its antigen is as yet unknown.

The PCR used 60 Vbeta and 13 Jbeta primers. This table comes from immunoSEQ multiplex PCR, and its TCRdb copy is limited to in-frame clones, with some not included. This sample yields 150,000 to 190,000 clones, of which about 68% are seen a single time; around 1.4% belongs to the top ten. This sequence originates from a man younger than 35 in good health and CMV-seronegative. Sequences were obtained from PBMCs. The J gene is TRBJ2-1, the V gene TRBV25-1, with 11 bases lining up with TRBD2. This chain's CDR3 is CASSRGVSGRGQFF. CDR3 nucleotide sequence: TGTGCCAGCAGCCGGGGAGTTAGCGGGAGGGGGCAGTTCTTC.